This TCR beta chain was retrieved from a study of response to subunit inactivated influenza vaccine. Comments on this clonotype: Its antigen is currently unknown.

This CDR3 has 15 residues. The V gene's germline CDR1 is SGHTA and CDR2 FQGNSA. V lost 2 bases to trimming and J lost 4 bases, with 13 bases between them. Each CDR3 protein gets one entry after TCRdb re-called the RT-PCR reads with MiXCR. The sample comprises about half a million distinct CDR3 sequences, 25% of which are singletons, and over 1.5% rests with the top ten. The study's findings and limits: There was a suggestion from the authors that each seasonal influenza vaccination recruits few new T cells.

This rearrangement joins TRBV7-2 to TRBJ2-3, with a possible D match to TRBD2 (5 bases). The TCR originated in a man aged 50-59 years who received an inactivated influenza vaccine. The specimen comprised CD4+ T cells sorted from PBMCs, sampled 5 to 6 days after vaccination. The CDR3 sequence is CASSLQAAEADTQYF. The CDR3 bases are TGTGCCAGCAGCTTACAAGCGGCCGAGGCAGATACGCAGTATTTT.